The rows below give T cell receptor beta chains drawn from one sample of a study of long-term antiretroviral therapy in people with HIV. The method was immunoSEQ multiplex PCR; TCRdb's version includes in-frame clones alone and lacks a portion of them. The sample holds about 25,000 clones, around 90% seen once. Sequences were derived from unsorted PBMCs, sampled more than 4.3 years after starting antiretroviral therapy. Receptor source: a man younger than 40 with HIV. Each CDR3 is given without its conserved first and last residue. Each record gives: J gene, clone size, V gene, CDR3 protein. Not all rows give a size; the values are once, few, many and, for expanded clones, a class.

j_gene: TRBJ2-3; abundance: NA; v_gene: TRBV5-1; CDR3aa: ASSDTDTQY
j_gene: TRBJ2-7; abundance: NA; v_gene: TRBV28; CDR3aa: ASSLLTGSEQY
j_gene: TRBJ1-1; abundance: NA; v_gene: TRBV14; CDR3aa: ASSQGVEAF
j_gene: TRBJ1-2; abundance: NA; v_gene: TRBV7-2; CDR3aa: ASSSDRGFYGYT
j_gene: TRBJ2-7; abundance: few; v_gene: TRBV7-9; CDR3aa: ASSLSADSSYEQY
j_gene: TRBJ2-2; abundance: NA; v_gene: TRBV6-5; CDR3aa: ASSYWTGELF
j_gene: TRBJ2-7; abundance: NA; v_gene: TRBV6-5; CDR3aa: ASSYEAGRAEQY
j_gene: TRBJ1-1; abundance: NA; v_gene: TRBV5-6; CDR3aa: ASSLKRRTEAF
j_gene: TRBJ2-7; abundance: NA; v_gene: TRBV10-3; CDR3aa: AISESVGQGFEQY
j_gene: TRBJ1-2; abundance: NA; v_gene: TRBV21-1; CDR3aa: ASEKSRGPKTDGYT
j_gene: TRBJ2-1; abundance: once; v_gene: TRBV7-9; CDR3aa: ASSLDRVLINEQF
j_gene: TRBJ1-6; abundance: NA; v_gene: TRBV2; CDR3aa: ASSGGRERNSPLH
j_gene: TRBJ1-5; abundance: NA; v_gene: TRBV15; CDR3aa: ATSTGTGVVNQPQH
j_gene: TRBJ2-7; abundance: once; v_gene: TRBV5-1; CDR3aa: ASSLGTSGSEQY
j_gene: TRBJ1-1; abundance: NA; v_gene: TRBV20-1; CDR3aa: SAGGDRDAF
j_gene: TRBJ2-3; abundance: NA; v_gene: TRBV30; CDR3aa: AWSRYSSRSDTQY
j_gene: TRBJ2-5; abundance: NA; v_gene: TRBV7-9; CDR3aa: ASSTSGRAETQY
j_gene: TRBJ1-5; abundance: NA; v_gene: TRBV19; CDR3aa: ASSMKTIGFYSNQPQH
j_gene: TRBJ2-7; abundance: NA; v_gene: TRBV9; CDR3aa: ASSGSTSGAYEQY
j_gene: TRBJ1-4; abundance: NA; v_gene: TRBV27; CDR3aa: ASSHYWGPSEKLF
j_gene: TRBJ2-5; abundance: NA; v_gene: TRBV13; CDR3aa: ASSAPRTGLETQY
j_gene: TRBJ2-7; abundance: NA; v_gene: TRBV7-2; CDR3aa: ASSSQSAYEQY
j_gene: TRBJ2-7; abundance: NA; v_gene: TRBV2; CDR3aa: ASSEAGFRGDYEQY
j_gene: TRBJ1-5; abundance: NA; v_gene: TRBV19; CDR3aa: ASSIGAENQPQH
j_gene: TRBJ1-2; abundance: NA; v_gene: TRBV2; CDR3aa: ASSPTFIGNYGYT
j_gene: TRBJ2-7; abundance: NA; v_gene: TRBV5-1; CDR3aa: ASSPGTTSYEQY
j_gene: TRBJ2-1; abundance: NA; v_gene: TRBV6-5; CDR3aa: ASISSTGREQF
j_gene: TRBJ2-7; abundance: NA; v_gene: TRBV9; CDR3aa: ASSVSGDMSEQY
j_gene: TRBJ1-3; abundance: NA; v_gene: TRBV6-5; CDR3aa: ASNSLTGSLDTIY
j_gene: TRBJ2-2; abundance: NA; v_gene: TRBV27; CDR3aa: ASSPRTVTGELF
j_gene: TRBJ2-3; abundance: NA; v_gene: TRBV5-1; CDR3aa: ASSLPGGPDTQY
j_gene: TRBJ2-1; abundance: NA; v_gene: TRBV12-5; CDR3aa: ASGLHSSYNEQF
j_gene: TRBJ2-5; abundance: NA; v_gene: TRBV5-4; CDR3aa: ASSVGGLQETQY
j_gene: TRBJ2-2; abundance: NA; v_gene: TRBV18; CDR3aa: ASSQIGRPNTGELF
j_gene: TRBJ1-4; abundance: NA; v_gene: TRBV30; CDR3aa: AWSGGTANEKLF
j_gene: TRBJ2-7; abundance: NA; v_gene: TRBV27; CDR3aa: ASSLRRDGDYEQY
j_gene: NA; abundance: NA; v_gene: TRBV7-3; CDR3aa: ASSLSRTSGSDEQY
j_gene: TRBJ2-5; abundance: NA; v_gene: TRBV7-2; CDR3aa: ASSLAPASGETQY
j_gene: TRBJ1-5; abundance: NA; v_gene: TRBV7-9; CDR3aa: ASSLAAGTGGNQPQH
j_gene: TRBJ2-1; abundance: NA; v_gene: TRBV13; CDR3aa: ASSFGVKGEQF
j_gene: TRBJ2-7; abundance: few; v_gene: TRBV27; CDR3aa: ASSYRDNYEQY
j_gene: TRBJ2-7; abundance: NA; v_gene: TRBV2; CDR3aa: ASSSGFYEQY
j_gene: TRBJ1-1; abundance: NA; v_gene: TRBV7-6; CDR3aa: ASSLGPYGGEAF
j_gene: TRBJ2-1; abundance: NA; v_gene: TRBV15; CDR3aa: ATSRGRDSFGEQF
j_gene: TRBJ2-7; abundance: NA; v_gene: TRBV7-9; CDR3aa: ASSQGVYTYEQY
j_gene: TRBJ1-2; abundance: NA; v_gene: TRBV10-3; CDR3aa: AISGWGGADYGYT
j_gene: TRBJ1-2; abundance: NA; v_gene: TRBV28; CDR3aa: ASSPTGRPYGYT
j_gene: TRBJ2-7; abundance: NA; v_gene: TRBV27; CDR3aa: ASSLGTGGYYEQY
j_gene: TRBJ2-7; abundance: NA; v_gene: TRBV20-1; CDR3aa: SAEGANEQY
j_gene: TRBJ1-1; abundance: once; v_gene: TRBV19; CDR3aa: ASRGIGGNTEAF